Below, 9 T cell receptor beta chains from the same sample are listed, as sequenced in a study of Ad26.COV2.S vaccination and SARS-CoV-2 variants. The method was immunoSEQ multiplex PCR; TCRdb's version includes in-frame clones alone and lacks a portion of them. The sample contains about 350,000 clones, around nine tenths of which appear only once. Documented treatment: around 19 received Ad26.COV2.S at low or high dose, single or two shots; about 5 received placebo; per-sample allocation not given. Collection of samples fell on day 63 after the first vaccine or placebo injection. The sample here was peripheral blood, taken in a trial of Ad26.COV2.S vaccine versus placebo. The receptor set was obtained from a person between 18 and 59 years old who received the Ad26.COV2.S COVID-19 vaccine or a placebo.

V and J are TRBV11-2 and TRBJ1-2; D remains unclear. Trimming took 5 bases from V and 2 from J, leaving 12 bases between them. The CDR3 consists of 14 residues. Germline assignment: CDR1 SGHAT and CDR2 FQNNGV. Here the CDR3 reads CASSHQFRNYGYTF. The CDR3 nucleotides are TGTGCCAGCAGCCACCAATTCAGGAACTATGGCTACACCTTC.

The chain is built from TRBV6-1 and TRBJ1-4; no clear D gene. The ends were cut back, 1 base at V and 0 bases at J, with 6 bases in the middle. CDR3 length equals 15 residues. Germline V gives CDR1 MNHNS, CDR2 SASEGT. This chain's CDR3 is CASSEDTATNEKLFF. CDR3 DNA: TGTGCCAGCAGTGAAGACACTGCAACTAATGAAAAACTGTTTTTT.

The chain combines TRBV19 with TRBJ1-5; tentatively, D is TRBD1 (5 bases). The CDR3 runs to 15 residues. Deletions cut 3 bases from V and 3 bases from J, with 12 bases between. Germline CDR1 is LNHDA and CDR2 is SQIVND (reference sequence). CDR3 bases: TGTGCCAGTAGTATCTCAAAACAGGACAATCAGCCCCAGCATTTT. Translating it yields CASSISKQDNQPQHF. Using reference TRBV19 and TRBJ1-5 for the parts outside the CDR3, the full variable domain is DGGITQSPKYLFRKEGQNVTLSCEQNLNHDAMYWYRQDPGQGLRLIYYSQIVNDFQKGDIAEGYSVSREKKESFPLTVTSAQKNPTAFYLCASSISKQDNQPQHFGDGTRLSIL.

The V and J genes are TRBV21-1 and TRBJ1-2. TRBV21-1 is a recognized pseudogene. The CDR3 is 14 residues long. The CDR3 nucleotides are TGTGCCAGCAGCGGCGCGGGGGTAGGCTATGGCTACACCTTC. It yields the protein CASSGAGVGYGYTF.

CDR3 coding DNA: TGCGCCAGCAGCCAAGATTTAGGGCGGGACAGGGCGTTGAACACTGAAGCTTTCTTT. It codes for CASSQDLGRDRALNTEAFF. This chain joins TRBV4-3 and TRBJ1-1; 9 nucleotides match TRBD1. J lost 0 bases, V lost 0 bases, and 11 bases had no gene match. The length of the CDR3 is 19 residues. Germline V lookup: CDR1 LGHNA, CDR2 YSLEER.

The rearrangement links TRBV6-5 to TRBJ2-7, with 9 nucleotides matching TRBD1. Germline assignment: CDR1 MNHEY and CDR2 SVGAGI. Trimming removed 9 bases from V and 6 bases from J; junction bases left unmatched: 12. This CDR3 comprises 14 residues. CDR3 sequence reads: CASELGTGQSEQYF. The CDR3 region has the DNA TGTGCCAGTGAATTGGGGACAGGGCAGAGCGAGCAGTACTTC.

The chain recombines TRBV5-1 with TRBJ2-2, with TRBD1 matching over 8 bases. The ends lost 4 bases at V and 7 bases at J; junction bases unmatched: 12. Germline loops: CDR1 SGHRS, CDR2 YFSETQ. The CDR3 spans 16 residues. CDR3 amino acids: CASSPTDRGRVGELFF. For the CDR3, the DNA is TGCGCCAGCAGCCCGACAGACAGGGGTAGGGTCGGGGAGCTGTTTTTT.

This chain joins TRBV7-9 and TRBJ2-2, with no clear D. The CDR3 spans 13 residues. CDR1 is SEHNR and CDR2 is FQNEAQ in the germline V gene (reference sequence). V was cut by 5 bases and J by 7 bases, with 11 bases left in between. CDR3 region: CASSLYSFGELFF. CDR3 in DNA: TGTGCCAGCAGCCTGTATAGTTTCGGGGAGCTGTTTTTT.

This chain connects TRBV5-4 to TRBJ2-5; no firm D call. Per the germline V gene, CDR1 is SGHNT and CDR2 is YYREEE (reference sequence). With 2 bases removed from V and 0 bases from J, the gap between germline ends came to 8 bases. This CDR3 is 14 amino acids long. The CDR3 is CASSLGPHQETQYF. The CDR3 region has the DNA TGTGCCAGCAGCTTAGGTCCGCACCAAGAGACCCAGTACTTC.